These T cell receptor beta chains were read from a single sample in a study of identical twins. TCRdb ran MiXCR on the 5' RACE reads and lists one entry per CDR3 protein. The sample lists roughly 750,000 distinct CDR3 sequences; around 20% were seen once. These data also featured in a second study, about T cells expressing NK-cell markers.

What was sequenced was PBMCs. These receptors all stem from a woman younger than 35 in good health. Each CDR3 is given with its conserved first and last residue. Clone size is shown for a subset of rows, as once, few, many or a class of expanded clone.

abundance: few
v_gene: TRBV6-5
j_gene: TRBJ2-5
CDR3aa: CASSYQWTGQETQYF

abundance: NA
v_gene: TRBV3-1
j_gene: TRBJ1-2
CDR3aa: CASSAQPFARYTF

abundance: NA
v_gene: TRBV20-1
j_gene: TRBJ2-1
CDR3aa: CSAVGPYNEQFF

abundance: few
v_gene: TRBV29-1
j_gene: TRBJ2-3
CDR3aa: CSARSHTDTQYF

abundance: NA
v_gene: TRBV12-3/TRBV12-4
j_gene: TRBJ2-1
CDR3aa: CASSPMGGRATDEQFF

abundance: NA
v_gene: TRBV6-2/TRBV6-3
j_gene: TRBJ2-7
CDR3aa: CASKSGLVEQYF

abundance: few
v_gene: TRBV6-2/TRBV6-3
j_gene: TRBJ2-1
CDR3aa: CASLAGLTYNEQFF

abundance: many
v_gene: TRBV10-3
j_gene: TRBJ2-2
CDR3aa: CAITEHRATGELFF

abundance: many
v_gene: TRBV9
j_gene: TRBJ1-1
CDR3aa: CASSTGQQLNTEAFF

abundance: many
v_gene: TRBV9
j_gene: TRBJ1-2
CDR3aa: CASSVGTEHYGYTF

abundance: NA
v_gene: TRBV3-1
j_gene: TRBJ2-2
CDR3aa: CASSQLPTGELFF

abundance: few
v_gene: TRBV7-9
j_gene: TRBJ2-2
CDR3aa: CASTRRQGEFAGELFF

abundance: NA
v_gene: TRBV9
j_gene: TRBJ2-5
CDR3aa: CASSSTSSGGPRTQYF

abundance: once
v_gene: TRBV4-1
j_gene: TRBJ1-6
CDR3aa: CASSQARSSYNSPLHF

abundance: few
v_gene: TRBV12-3/TRBV12-4
j_gene: TRBJ2-1
CDR3aa: CATGIAYNEQFF

abundance: NA
v_gene: TRBV7-9
j_gene: TRBJ1-1
CDR3aa: CASRLGTNKNTEAFF

abundance: NA
v_gene: TRBV6-1
j_gene: TRBJ2-1
CDR3aa: CASSAGTSGSYNEQFF

abundance: NA
v_gene: TRBV10-2
j_gene: TRBJ1-2
CDR3aa: CASSETGVSYGYTF

abundance: few
v_gene: TRBV25-1
j_gene: TRBJ2-3
CDR3aa: CASGSGADTQYF

abundance: NA
v_gene: TRBV7-3
j_gene: TRBJ2-2
CDR3aa: CASSPSGGANTGELFF

abundance: NA
v_gene: TRBV7-2
j_gene: TRBJ1-6
CDR3aa: CASSALRTNSPLHF

abundance: NA
v_gene: TRBV5-5
j_gene: TRBJ1-1
CDR3aa: CASSLDYRATEAFF

abundance: NA
v_gene: TRBV4-2
j_gene: TRBJ2-1
CDR3aa: CASSQPLAGDYNEQFF

abundance: NA
v_gene: TRBV20-1
j_gene: TRBJ2-1
CDR3aa: CSAGRTSGGVNEQFF

abundance: few
v_gene: TRBV6-6
j_gene: TRBJ1-1
CDR3aa: CASVGNTEAFF

abundance: many
v_gene: TRBV3-1
j_gene: TRBJ2-2
CDR3aa: CASQARGLNTGELFF

abundance: NA
v_gene: TRBV6-2/TRBV6-3
j_gene: TRBJ2-1
CDR3aa: CASSYWGQSEQFF

abundance: NA
v_gene: TRBV7-9
j_gene: TRBJ1-2
CDR3aa: CASSQNQGARSGYTF

abundance: few
v_gene: TRBV6-1
j_gene: TRBJ1-5
CDR3aa: CASRTTGGDTSNQPQHF

abundance: NA
v_gene: TRBV12-3/TRBV12-4
j_gene: TRBJ1-1
CDR3aa: CASSLGAVDTEAFF

abundance: NA
v_gene: TRBV20-1
j_gene: TRBJ2-7
CDR3aa: CSARRVGAGLYEQYF

abundance: NA
v_gene: TRBV6-5
j_gene: TRBJ2-1
CDR3aa: CASSYPALTYNEQFF

abundance: many
v_gene: TRBV12-3/TRBV12-4
j_gene: TRBJ2-5
CDR3aa: CASSPGLVETQYF

abundance: few
v_gene: TRBV15
j_gene: TRBJ2-7
CDR3aa: CATSRSGTGGDEQYF

abundance: NA
v_gene: TRBV5-6
j_gene: TRBJ2-7
CDR3aa: CASSFGSPQMEQYF

abundance: few
v_gene: TRBV6-1
j_gene: TRBJ1-6
CDR3aa: CASTQAPPRTPLHF

abundance: few
v_gene: TRBV6-1
j_gene: TRBJ2-3
CDR3aa: CASSPRGQLTDTQYF

abundance: few
v_gene: TRBV3-1
j_gene: TRBJ1-2
CDR3aa: CASSQGTGGRDGYTF

abundance: NA
v_gene: TRBV29-1
j_gene: TRBJ1-1
CDR3aa: CSVATGMNTEAFF

abundance: few
v_gene: TRBV9
j_gene: TRBJ2-3
CDR3aa: CASSVAGYADTQYF

abundance: few
v_gene: TRBV4-1
j_gene: TRBJ2-1
CDR3aa: CASSPRAGGFNEQFF

abundance: NA
v_gene: TRBV7-2
j_gene: TRBJ2-3
CDR3aa: CASSSALRTIRTDTQYF

abundance: NA
v_gene: TRBV25-1
j_gene: TRBJ2-1
CDR3aa: CASSEYGFNEQFF

abundance: NA
v_gene: TRBV29-1
j_gene: TRBJ2-7
CDR3aa: CSYSVSSYEQYF

abundance: NA
v_gene: TRBV12-5
j_gene: TRBJ2-1
CDR3aa: CASGPFPGGSSYNEQFF

abundance: once
v_gene: TRBV6-2/TRBV6-3
j_gene: TRBJ2-1
CDR3aa: CASRDYIRDPKNEQFF

abundance: NA
v_gene: TRBV6-5
j_gene: TRBJ2-7
CDR3aa: CASSYRGDAYEQYF

abundance: NA
v_gene: TRBV7-3
j_gene: TRBJ2-1
CDR3aa: CASSPDRGNYNEQFF

abundance: NA
v_gene: TRBV20-1
j_gene: TRBJ2-3
CDR3aa: CSAPLAGLTDTQYF

abundance: few
v_gene: TRBV5-1
j_gene: TRBJ1-4
CDR3aa: CASSLTGQDEKLFF

abundance: NA
v_gene: TRBV12-3/TRBV12-4
j_gene: TRBJ2-7
CDR3aa: CASSFRRLVLPYEQYF

abundance: NA
v_gene: TRBV20-1
j_gene: TRBJ2-3
CDR3aa: CSARELGDTQYF

abundance: many
v_gene: TRBV7-6
j_gene: TRBJ1-4
CDR3aa: CASSPSTWWNEKLFF

abundance: few
v_gene: TRBV7-9
j_gene: TRBJ2-3
CDR3aa: CASSLGTSGGPGDTQYF